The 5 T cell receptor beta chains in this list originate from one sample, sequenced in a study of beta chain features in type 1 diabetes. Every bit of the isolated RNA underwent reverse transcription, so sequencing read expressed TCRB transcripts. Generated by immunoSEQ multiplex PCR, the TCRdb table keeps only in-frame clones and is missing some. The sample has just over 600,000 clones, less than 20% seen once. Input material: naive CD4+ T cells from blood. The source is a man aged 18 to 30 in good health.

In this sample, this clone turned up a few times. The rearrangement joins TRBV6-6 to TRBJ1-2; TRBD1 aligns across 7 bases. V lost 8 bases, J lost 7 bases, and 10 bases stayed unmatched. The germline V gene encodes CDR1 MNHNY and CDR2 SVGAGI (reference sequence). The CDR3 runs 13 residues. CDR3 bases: TGTGCCAGCGTAGAGACAGGGTCCCTTGGCTACACCTTC. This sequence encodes CASVETGSLGYTF.

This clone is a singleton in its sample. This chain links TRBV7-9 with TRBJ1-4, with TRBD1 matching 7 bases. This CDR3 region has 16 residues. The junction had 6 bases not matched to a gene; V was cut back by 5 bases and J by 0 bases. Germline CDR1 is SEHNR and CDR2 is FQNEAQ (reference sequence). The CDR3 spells CASSPGQSATNEKLFF. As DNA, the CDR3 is TGTGCCAGCAGCCCGGGACAGAGTGCAACTAATGAAAAACTGTTTTTT.

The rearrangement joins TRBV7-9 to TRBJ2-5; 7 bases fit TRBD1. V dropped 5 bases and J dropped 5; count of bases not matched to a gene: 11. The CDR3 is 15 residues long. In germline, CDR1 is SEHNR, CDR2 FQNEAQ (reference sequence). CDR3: CASSLSQGMGETQYF. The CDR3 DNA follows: TGTGCCAGCAGCCTATCACAGGGGATGGGGGAGACCCAGTACTTC.

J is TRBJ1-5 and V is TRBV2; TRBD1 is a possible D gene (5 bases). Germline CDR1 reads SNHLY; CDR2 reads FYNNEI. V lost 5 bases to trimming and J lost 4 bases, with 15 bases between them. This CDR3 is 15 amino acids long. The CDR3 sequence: CASSPAGRNNQPQHF. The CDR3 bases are TGTGCCAGCAGTCCCGCGGGACGGAATAATCAGCCCCAGCATTTT.

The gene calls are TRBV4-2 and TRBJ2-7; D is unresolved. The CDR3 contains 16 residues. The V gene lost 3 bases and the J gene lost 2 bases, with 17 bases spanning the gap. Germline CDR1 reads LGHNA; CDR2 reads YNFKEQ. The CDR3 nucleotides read TGTGCCAGCAGCCAGGAAAACGTAGACCTGGCCTACGAGCAGTACTTC. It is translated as CASSQENVDLAYEQYF.